Sequencing of this TCR beta chain was carried out in a study of T cells in Graves' hyperthyroidism and ophthalmopathy. Points from the study as a whole: Researchers found most expanded thyroid clonotypes above 0.001 in blood as well.

On this clonotype: Its cognate antigen is unknown.

Diagnostic decisions used clinical symptoms, serum thyroxine and TRAb, thyroid ultrasound and orbital computed tomography. This blood was taken when hyperthyroidism was first diagnosed, before any ophthalmopathy symptoms existed. The CDR3 extends over 18 amino acids. Trimming pared 4 bases from V and 3 bases from J, leaving 19 bases between. Germline CDR1 MNHNS, CDR2 SASEGT. RNA transcripts served as the template for amplifying TCR beta CDR3 regions. A first-round RT-PCR of the TCR CDR3 used the HTBI primer set. TCRdb redid the calling of the multiplex PCR reads with MiXCR, one entry per CDR3 protein. The sample comprises around 700,000 distinct CDR3 sequences, about 17% of which are singletons, and 16% rests with the top ten.

This TCR came from a woman between 50 and 59 years old with Graves' hyperthyroidism that later progressed to Graves' ophthalmopathy. The chain recombines TRBV6-1 with TRBJ1-6; D is perhaps TRBD1 (5 bases). Sequenced sample: blood. The CDR3 protein is CASSGETDSRLYNSPLHF. CDR3 sequence (DNA): TGTGCCAGCAGTGGAGAGACAGATTCCAGACTCTATAATTCACCCCTCCACTTT.